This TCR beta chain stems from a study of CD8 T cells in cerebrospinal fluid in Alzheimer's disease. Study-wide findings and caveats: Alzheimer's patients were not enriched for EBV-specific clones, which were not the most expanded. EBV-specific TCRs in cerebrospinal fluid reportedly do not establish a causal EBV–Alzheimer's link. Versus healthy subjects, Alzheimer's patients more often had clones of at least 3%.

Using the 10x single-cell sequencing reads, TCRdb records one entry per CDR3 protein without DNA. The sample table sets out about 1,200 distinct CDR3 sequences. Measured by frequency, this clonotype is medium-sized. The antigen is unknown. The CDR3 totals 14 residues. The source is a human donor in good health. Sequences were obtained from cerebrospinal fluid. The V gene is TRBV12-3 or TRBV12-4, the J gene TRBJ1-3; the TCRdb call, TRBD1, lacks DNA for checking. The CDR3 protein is CASSLRDRAHTIYF.